This T cell receptor beta chain was recorded in a study of shared clonotypes between healthy human individuals. Overall study findings and caveats: A limitation of the genetic and exposure-history diversity represented arose from few donors. The generation probabilities recorded for non-shared clonotypes fell below those of clonotypes shared by all four donors.

CD45RA+ naive and CD45RA-negative memory subsets were separated from CD4+ cells. Germline-derived CDR1 and CDR2 are SGHTA and FQGTGA. V trimming: 0 bases; J trimming: 6 bases; junction bases outside the gene matches: 10. This CDR3 has 16 amino acids. Authors' data handling: Owing to the provision of junction-only sequences devoid of quality scores by immunoSEQ, filtering differed. Sequencing was performed with immunoSEQ multiplex PCR; in TCRdb, only in-frame clones are kept and a portion is missing. V, J and clone size are those of that table, while D and trimming were read from the DNA. The table records 2,500,000 or so clones, about nine tenths of them present only once. Notes on this clone: No antigen is known for it.

Sequencing was carried out using naive CD4+ T cells from PBMCs. Specified subset: CD45RA+ positively selected. The sequence came from a man between 18 and 29 years old in good health. Some clones in this sample may be carry-over from other donors' samples. V and J are TRBV7-3 and TRBJ2-7, with 8 bases that match TRBD2. The chain's CDR3 is CASSLTSAGGRLEQYF. The CDR3 coding sequence is TGTGCCAGCAGCTTAACGTCGGCGGGAGGTCGTCTCGAGCAGTACTTC.